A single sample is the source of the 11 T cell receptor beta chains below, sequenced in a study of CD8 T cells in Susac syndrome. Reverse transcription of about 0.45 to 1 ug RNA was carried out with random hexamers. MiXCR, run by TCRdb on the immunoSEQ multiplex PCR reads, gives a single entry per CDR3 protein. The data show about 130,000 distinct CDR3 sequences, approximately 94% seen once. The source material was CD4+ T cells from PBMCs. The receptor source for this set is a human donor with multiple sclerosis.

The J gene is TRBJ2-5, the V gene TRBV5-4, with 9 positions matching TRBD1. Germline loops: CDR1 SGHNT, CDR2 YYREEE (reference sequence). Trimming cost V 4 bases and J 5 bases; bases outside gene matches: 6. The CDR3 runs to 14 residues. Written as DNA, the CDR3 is TGTGCCAGCAGCCAACAGGGGGCGCTTGAGACCCAGTACTTC. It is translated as CASSQQGALETQYF.

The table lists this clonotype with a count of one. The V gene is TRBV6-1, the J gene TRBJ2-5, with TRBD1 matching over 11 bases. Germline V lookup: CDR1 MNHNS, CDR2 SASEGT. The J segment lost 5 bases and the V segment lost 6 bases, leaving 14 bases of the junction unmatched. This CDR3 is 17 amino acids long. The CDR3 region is CASSLGAGQGEQETQYF. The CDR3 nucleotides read TGTGCCAGCAGCCTGGGGGCGGGACAGGGGGAACAGGAGACCCAGTACTTC.

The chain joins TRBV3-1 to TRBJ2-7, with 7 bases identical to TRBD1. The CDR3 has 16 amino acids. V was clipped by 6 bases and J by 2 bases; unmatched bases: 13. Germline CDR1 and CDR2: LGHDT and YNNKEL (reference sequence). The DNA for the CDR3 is TGTGCCAGCAGTACGACAGGGCGCCTGGGGACCTACGAGCAGTACTTC. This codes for CASSTTGRLGTYEQYF.

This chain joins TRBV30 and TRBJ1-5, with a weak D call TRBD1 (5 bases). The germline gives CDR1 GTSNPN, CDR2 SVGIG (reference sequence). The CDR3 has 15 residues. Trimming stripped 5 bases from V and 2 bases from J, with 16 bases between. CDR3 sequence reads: CAWVDGARGNQPQHF. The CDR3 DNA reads TGTGCCTGGGTCGACGGAGCCAGGGGCAATCAGCCCCAGCATTTT. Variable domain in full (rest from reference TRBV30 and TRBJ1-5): SQTIHQWPATLVQPVGSPLSLECTVEGTSNPNLYWYRQAAGRGLQLLFYSVGIGQISSEVPQNLSASRPQDRQFILSSKKLLLSDSGFYLCAWVDGARGNQPQHFGDGTRLSIL.

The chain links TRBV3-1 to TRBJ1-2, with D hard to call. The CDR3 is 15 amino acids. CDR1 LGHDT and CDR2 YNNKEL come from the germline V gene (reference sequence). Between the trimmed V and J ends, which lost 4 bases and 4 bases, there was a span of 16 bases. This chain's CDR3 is CASSPRPNLPYGYTF. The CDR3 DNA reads TGTGCCAGCAGCCCTCGACCCAACCTACCCTATGGCTACACCTTC.

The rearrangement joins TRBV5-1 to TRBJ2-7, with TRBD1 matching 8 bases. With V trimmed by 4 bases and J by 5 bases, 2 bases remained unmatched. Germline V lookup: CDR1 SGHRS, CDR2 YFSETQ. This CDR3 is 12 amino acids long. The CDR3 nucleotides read TGCGCCAGCAGCCGGACAGGGAACGAGCAGTACTTC. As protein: CASSRTGNEQYF.

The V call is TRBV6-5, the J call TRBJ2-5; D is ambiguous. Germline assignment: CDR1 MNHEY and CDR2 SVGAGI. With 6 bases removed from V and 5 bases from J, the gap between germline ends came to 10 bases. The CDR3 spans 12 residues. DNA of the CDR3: TGTGCCAGCAGAGACCTCCTTGAGACCCAGTACTTC. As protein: CASRDLLETQYF.

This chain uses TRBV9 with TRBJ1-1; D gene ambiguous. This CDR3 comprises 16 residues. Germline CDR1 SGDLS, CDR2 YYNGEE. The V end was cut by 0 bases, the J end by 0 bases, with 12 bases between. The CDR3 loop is CASSVASSHLNTEAFF. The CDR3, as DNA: TGTGCCAGCAGCGTAGCTTCGTCTCATCTGAACACTGAAGCTTTCTTT.

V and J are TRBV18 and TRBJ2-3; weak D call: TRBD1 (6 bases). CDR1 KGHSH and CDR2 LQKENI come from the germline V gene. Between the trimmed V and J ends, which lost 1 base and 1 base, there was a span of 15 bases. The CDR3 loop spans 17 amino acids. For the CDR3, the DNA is TGTGCCAGCTCACCACGAACAGGGCCGGTGGGCACAGATACGCAGTATTTT. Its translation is CASSPRTGPVGTDTQYF.

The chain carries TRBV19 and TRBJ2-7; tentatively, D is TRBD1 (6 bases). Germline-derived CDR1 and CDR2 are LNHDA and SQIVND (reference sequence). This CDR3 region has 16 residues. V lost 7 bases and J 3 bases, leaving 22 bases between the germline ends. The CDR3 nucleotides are TGTGCCAGTAAAGAGGCGACAGGCAGTTTCCTCTACGAGCAGTACTTC. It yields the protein CASKEATGSFLYEQYF.

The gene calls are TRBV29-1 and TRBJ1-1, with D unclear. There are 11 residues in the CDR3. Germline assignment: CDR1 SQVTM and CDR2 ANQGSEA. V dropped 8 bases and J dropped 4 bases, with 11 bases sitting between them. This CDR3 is CSSGRGTEAFF. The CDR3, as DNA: TGCAGCTCTGGGCGGGGCACTGAAGCTTTCTTT.